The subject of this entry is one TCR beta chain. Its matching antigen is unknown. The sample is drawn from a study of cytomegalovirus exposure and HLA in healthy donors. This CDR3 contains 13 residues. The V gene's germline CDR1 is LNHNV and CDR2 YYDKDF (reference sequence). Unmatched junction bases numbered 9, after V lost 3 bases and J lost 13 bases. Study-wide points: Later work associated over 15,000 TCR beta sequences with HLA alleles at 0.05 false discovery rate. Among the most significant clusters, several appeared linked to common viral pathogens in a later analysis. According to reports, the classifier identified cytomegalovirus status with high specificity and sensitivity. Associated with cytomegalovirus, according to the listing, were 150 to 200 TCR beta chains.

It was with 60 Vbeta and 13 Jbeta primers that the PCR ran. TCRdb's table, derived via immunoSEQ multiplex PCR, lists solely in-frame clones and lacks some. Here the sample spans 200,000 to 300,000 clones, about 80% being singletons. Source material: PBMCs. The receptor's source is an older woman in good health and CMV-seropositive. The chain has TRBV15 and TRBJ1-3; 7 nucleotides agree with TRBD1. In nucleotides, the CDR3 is TGTGCCACCAGCAGGGCACCCGGGGGACAGATATATTTT. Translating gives CATSRAPGGQIYF. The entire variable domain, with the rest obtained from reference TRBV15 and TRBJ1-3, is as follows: DAMVIQNPRYQVTQFGKPVTLSCSQTLNHNVMYWYQQKSSQAPKLLFHYYDKDFNNEADTPDNFQSRRPNTSFCFLDIRSPGLGDTAMYLCATSRAPGGQIYFGEGSWLTVV.